The clone carrying this TCR beta chain was recorded at least ten times. What it binds is unknown. As to time point: healthy volunteer bleed at 2 weeks. RNA extraction used unfractionated whole blood as the source of total RNA. The study used a library that attached unique molecular identifiers to individual cDNA molecules. Original handling: A per-sample median of roughly 91,000 TCRs was observed, with a range of roughly 23,224 to 700,000. TCRdb reprocessed the RACE reads via MiXCR and lists one record per CDR3 protein. TCRdb assigned the V and J calls; the authors' analysis was not used. The sample lists some 46,000 distinct CDR3 sequences; around 4.5% were seen once. The data derive from a study of human T cells and chemical hapten exposure. In the study overall: Slight differences in pooled library volume were the main source of varying TCR yields across samples. Regarding the study as a whole: The study found that DPC sensitization did not change TCRs above 1 in 1000 frequency.

The sequenced sample consisted of whole blood. The origin of this receptor is a female donor in good health. Some clones in this sample may be carry-over from other donors' samples.

The CDR3 region has the DNA TGTGCCAGCAGCGGCGTTCCAGATTACGAGCAGTACTTC. It specifies CASSGVPDYEQYF. J is TRBJ2-7 and V is TRBV9; D ambiguous. This CDR3 comprises 13 residues. V lost 3 bases and J lost 4, with 11 bases in between. Germline values: CDR1 SGDLS, CDR2 YYNGEE. Variable domain in full (rest from reference TRBV9 and TRBJ2-7): DSGVTQTPKHLITATGQRVTLRCSPRSGDLSVYWYQQSLDQGLQFLIQYYNGEERAKGNILERFSAQQFPDLHSELNLSSLELGDSALYFCASSGVPDYEQYFGPGTRLTVT.